Listed here is a single T cell receptor beta chain. The V end was cut by 4 bases, the J end by 1 base, with 8 bases between. Germline V CDR1 and CDR2: MNHEY, SVGAGI. The CDR3 is made up of 15 amino acids. The source of the sample is a study of T cell changes during pregnancy in multiple sclerosis. TCRdb's copy holds only in-frame clones and misses some; the assay was immunoSEQ multiplex PCR. Among about 100,000 clones listed, about nine tenths were seen once. The source is a female donor with multiple sclerosis, enrolled in a pregnancy study. The source was peripheral blood, collected after pregnancy. The chain joins TRBV6-5 to TRBJ1-6; D is ambiguous. CDR3 region: CASSSEGSYNSPLHF. The CDR3 DNA reads as TGTGCCAGCAGTTCCGAGGGTTCCTATAATTCACCCCTCCACTTT.